These 12 T cell receptor beta chains came from one sample sequenced in a study of identical twins. TCRdb fed the 5' RACE reads into MiXCR, producing one record per CDR3 protein. The data contain fewer than 900,000 distinct CDR3 sequences, about 20% of them seen just once; the ten biggest clones take up roughly 4%. The same data also went into a second study, on T cells expressing NK-cell markers.

Source material: PBMCs. The receptors derive from a woman aged 18-29 years in good health.

This clonotype was seen only a few times. This chain uses TRBV9 with TRBJ1-2; TRBD1 matches at 8 bases. Germline CDR1 and CDR2: SGDLS and YYNGEE. V shed 5 bases and J 8 bases; nucleotides not matched to a gene: 8. CDR3 length: 13 residues. This chain's CDR3 is CASRDKTGEGYTF. The CDR3 nucleotides are TGTGCCAGCAGAGACAAGACAGGGGAAGGCTACACCTTC.

This clonotype was counted ten times or more. The chain carries TRBV18 and TRBJ2-3; the match to TRBD2 covers 11 bases. This CDR3 spans 15 amino acids. Looked up from germline, CDR1 is KGHSH and CDR2 is LQKENI. After removal of 3 bases from V and 1 base from J, the junction contained 0 bases not matched to a gene. This CDR3 is CASSPGLAGTDTQYF. The CDR3 DNA follows: TGTGCCAGCTCACCGGGACTAGCGGGCACAGATACGCAGTATTTT.

The rearrangement uses TRBV20-1 and TRBJ2-3, with 11 bases aligning to TRBD1. Germline assignment: CDR1 DFQATT and CDR2 SNEGSKA (reference sequence). Trimming removed 6 bases from V and 4 bases from J; junction bases left unmatched: 9. There are 15 residues in the CDR3. The CDR3 loop is CSARPGTGGADTQYF. DNA for the CDR3: TGCAGTGCCCGTCCGGGGACAGGGGGAGCAGATACGCAGTATTTT.

In DNA, the CDR3 is TGCGCCAGCAGCCTGACAGGTGGGACGGTGACCCAGTACTTC. Protein sequence: CASSLTGGTVTQYF. The chain links TRBV5-1 to TRBJ2-5, with D possibly TRBD1 on 6 matching bases. Trimming took off 4 bases at V and 7 bases at J, with 17 bases between the two ends. Per germline, CDR1 SGHRS and CDR2 YFSETQ. The CDR3 spans 14 residues.

At least ten counts were recorded for this clonotype. This chain joins TRBV12-3 or TRBV12-4 and TRBJ1-2, with a tentative D call TRBD1 (5 bases). Trimming removed 5 bases from V and 4 bases from J, with 11 bases in between. The CDR3 is made up of 13 amino acids. Written as DNA, the CDR3 is TGTGCCAGCAGTCAGGGTATCGGCTATGGCTACACCTTC. Translating it yields CASSQGIGYGYTF.

This clonotype is judged medium-sized. The rearrangement links TRBV20-1 to TRBJ2-7; TRBD2 aligns across 9 bases. Germline-derived CDR1 and CDR2 are DFQATT and SNEGSKA (reference sequence). Trimming cost V 5 bases and J 7 bases; bases outside gene matches: 12. The CDR3 covers 14 residues. CDR3 bases: TGCAGTGCTGCCTATAGCGGGGGACCGGGGGAGCAGTACTTC. This sequence encodes CSAAYSGGPGEQYF.

This clonotype was seen only a few times. V and J are TRBV7-2 and TRBJ1-5; a weak D match, TRBD1 (5 bases). Trimming left V 5 bases short and J 6 bases short, with 14 bases between. Germline V gene data show CDR1 as SGHTA and CDR2 as FQGNSA. The length of the CDR3 is 14 residues. The CDR3 is CASSVQGWGQPQHF. Here the CDR3 DNA reads TGTGCCAGCAGCGTTCAGGGCTGGGGTCAGCCCCAGCATTTT.

J is TRBJ2-2 and V is TRBV4-3, with 9 bases lining up with TRBD1. This CDR3 region has 18 residues. The germline gives CDR1 LGHNA, CDR2 YSLEER. Trimming at V came to 1 base and at J to 6 bases, leaving 12 bases not matched to a gene. DNA of the CDR3: TGCGCCAGCAGCCAAGGGGTACTGGGACAGGGAATTCCCGGGGAGCTGTTTTTT. It translates to CASSQGVLGQGIPGELFF.

This clonotype appeared many times. This chain joins TRBV12-3 or TRBV12-4 and TRBJ2-1; D possibly corresponds to TRBD2 (5 bases). The CDR3 sequence is 12 residues long. V lost 7 bases, J lost 3 bases, and 7 bases lay in between. The CDR3 region has the DNA TGTGCCAGCATCGACTACTACAATGAGCAGTTCTTC. This gives the protein CASIDYYNEQFF.

V is TRBV4-2 and J is TRBJ1-3; D unresolved. Trimming stripped 0 bases from V and 7 bases from J, with 10 bases between. The CDR3 has 14 residues. Per the germline V gene, CDR1 is LGHNA and CDR2 is YNFKEQ. CDR3 sequence (DNA): TGTGCCAGCAGCCAAGAGTTGGCCGGGAACACCATATATTTT. Residues: CASSQELAGNTIYF.

This clonotype was seen more than once but under ten times. The chain carries TRBV25-1 and TRBJ2-1; 12 nucleotides line up with TRBD2. CDR1 is MGHDK and CDR2 is SYGVNS in the germline V gene. V lost 6 bases to trimming and J lost 3 bases; unmatched junction nucleotides: 6. The CDR3 extends over 16 amino acids. In DNA form, the CDR3 reads TGTGCCAGCAGCATTCTAGCGGGGGGGGTCTACAATGAGCAGTTCTTC. Protein product: CASSILAGGVYNEQFF.

The J gene is TRBJ2-1, the V gene TRBV6-2 or TRBV6-3; D is ambiguous. The CDR3 loop spans 13 amino acids. V was pared by 0 bases and J by 8 bases, with 8 bases between. Germline-derived CDR1 and CDR2 are MNHEY and SVGEGT. CDR3 sequence: CASSYSAHYEQFF. The CDR3 bases are TGTGCCAGCAGTTACTCGGCACATTATGAGCAGTTCTTC.